The 27 T cell receptor beta chains below come from one sample, sequenced in a study of post-analysis software for immune sequencing data. Broader study findings: Patients had higher frequencies than controls of about five TRBV segments, including TRBV5-6, TRBV5-1 and TRBV20-1.

TCR beta libraries were prepared from cDNA with unique molecular identifiers. Using its own MiXCR run on the PCR reads, TCRdb lists one record per CDR3 protein. The profile shows about 770,000 distinct CDR3 sequences, around 42% of them singletons. For these TCRs, the target antigens are not known. Material: blood. These receptors all stem from a girl aged 5-17 years with multiple sclerosis.

This clonotype was seen more than once but under ten times. The V and J genes are TRBV10-3 and TRBJ2-7, with D perhaps TRBD1 (6 bases). Germline CDR1 ENHRY, CDR2 SYGVKD. CDR3 length: 14 amino acids. V gave up 2 bases and J gave up 0 bases, with 8 bases separating them. The CDR3 sequence is CAISEGQFSYEQYF. CDR3 coding DNA: TGTGCCATCAGTGAGGGACAGTTCTCCTACGAGCAGTACTTC.

This clonotype came up once. J is TRBJ2-1 and V is TRBV11-2; 8 bases are shared with TRBD2. Germline-derived CDR1 and CDR2 are SGHAT and FQNNGV. The CDR3 has 13 residues. V lost 5 bases and J lost 12; bases outside the gene matches: 9. CDR3 nucleotides: TGTGCCAGCAGCCTCCCGGCGGGGGGCTTGCAGTTCTTC. It translates to CASSLPAGGLQFF.

This clonotype showed up many times. The J gene is TRBJ1-2, the V gene TRBV6-4; D uncertain. Germline V CDR1 and CDR2: MRHNA, SNTAGT. Trimming took 2 bases from V and 4 from J, leaving 14 bases between them. The CDR3 covers 15 residues. As DNA, the CDR3 is TGTGCCAGCAGTGACACCCCCCAGGCCCTCTATGGCTACACCTTC. It yields the protein CASSDTPQALYGYTF.

The gene calls are TRBV7-9 and TRBJ1-1, with 8 bases fitting TRBD1. CDR1 and CDR2 (germline): SEHNR, FQNEAQ (reference sequence). The CDR3 covers 16 residues. V shed 2 bases and J 1 base; nucleotides not matched to a gene: 6. CDR3 DNA sequence: TGTGCCAGCAGCTTACGACAGGGGACCTCGAACACTGAAGCTTTCTTT. Translated, it gives CASSLRQGTSNTEAFF.

This chain uses TRBV27 with TRBJ2-7; 7 nucleotides line up with TRBD1. The CDR3 extends over 14 amino acids. Trimming took 6 bases from V and 7 from J; bases not matched to a gene: 12. Germline CDR1 MNHEY, CDR2 SMNVEV (reference sequence). CDR3 coding DNA: TGTGCCAGCAGCCAGGGGGTGCCTTTGTGGGAGCAGTACTTC. Its protein product is CASSQGVPLWEQYF.

This clonotype was observed a few times. The chain uses TRBV10-3 and TRBJ1-5; 8 bases align to TRBD1. Per the germline V gene, CDR1 is ENHRY and CDR2 is SYGVKD. The junction had 4 bases not matched to a gene; V was cut back by 4 bases and J by 5 bases. CDR3 length: 14 residues. CDR3 loop: CAISGTGTDQPQHF. DNA of the CDR3: TGTGCCATCAGTGGGACAGGGACGGATCAGCCCCAGCATTTT.

This clonotype came up a few times. The chain combines TRBV12-3 or TRBV12-4 with TRBJ2-1; D remains unclear. The CDR3 has 17 amino acids. V lost 2 bases and J 3 bases, leaving 17 bases between the germline ends. The CDR3 region is CASSLSELGLDYNEQFF. The CDR3 DNA reads as TGTGCCAGCAGTTTATCCGAGCTCGGGCTAGACTACAATGAGCAGTTCTTC.

This chain uses TRBV24-1 with TRBJ2-1, with D possibly TRBD2 on 5 matching bases. Deletions cut 3 bases from V and 10 bases from J, with 24 bases between. Germline V gene lookup returns CDR1 KGHDR and CDR2 SFDVKD. CDR3 size: 17 residues. In DNA, the CDR3 is TGTGCCACCAGTGATACCCTCGTTGGCGGGCCAATACGGGAGCAGTTCTTC. Amino acids: CATSDTLVGGPIREQFF.

The rearrangement uses TRBV9 and TRBJ1-3; no clear D gene. With 3 bases removed from V and 4 bases from J, the gap between germline ends came to 11 bases. This CDR3 has 14 residues. Per the germline V gene, CDR1 is SGDLS and CDR2 is YYNGEE. The CDR3 coding sequence is TGTGCCAGCAGCGCAGTACTGCGGGGAAACACCATATATTTT. Its protein is CASSAVLRGNTIYF.

This clonotype appeared once. The junction differs from germline at one of its ends, possibly a read error. The chain uses TRBV11-2 and TRBJ2-7, with 15 bases fitting TRBD2. TRBJ2-5 explains the end of the DNA better; the J call may be wrong. Germline V gene lookup returns CDR1 SGHAT and CDR2 FQNNGV. There are 16 residues in the CDR3. CDR3 nucleotide sequence: TGTGTCAGCAGCGGAGGACTAGCGGGAGGGTGGGAGACCCAGTACTTC. Its protein product is CVSSGGLAGGWETQYF.

In its sample, this clonotype was seen a few times. The chain joins TRBV7-3 to TRBJ2-3; weak D call: TRBD2 (5 bases). Germline CDR1 and CDR2: SGHTA and FQGTGA. Deletions cut 5 bases from V and 2 bases from J, with 14 bases between. This CDR3 has 15 residues. The CDR3 here is CASSPQAETTDTQYF. In DNA form, the CDR3 reads TGTGCCAGCAGCCCACAAGCGGAGACCACAGATACGCAGTATTTT.

This chain uses TRBV15 with TRBJ2-3; a possible D gene is TRBD1 (6 bases). CDR1 is LNHNV and CDR2 is YYDKDF in the germline V gene (reference sequence). Between the trimmed V and J ends, which lost 7 bases and 8 bases, there was a span of 22 bases. The CDR3 totals 15 residues. Here the CDR3 DNA reads TGTGCCACCACCAGCATGACCAGGGGTGAAAGTACGCAGTATTTT. Amino acids: CATTSMTRGESTQYF.

The V gene is TRBV29-1, the J gene TRBJ1-2; 7 bases align to TRBD1. CDR1 and CDR2 (germline): SQVTM, ANQGSEA. Trimming at V came to 6 bases and at J to 4 bases, leaving 8 bases not matched to a gene. The CDR3 consists of 13 residues. The CDR3 bases are TGCAGCGTCGTGACAGGGTCCGGCTATGGCTACACCTTC. Residues: CSVVTGSGYGYTF. Using reference TRBV29-1 and TRBJ1-2 for the parts outside the CDR3, the full variable domain is SAVISQKPSRDICQRGTSLTIQCQVDSQVTMMFWYRQQPGQSLTLIATANQGSEATYESGFVIDKFPISRPNLTFSTLTVSNMSPEDSSIYLCSVVTGSGYGYTFGSGTRLTVV.

Of note for this clonotype: This may arise from a read error, as a much more abundant clone is one base away. CDR3: CASSTDLSDGYTF. The CDR3 bases are TGTGCCAGCAGTACGGACCTAAGTGATGGCTACACCTTC. The rearrangement links TRBV6-2 or TRBV6-3 to TRBJ1-2; D gene uncertain. V was shortened by 5 bases and J by 6 bases, with 13 bases between the two germline ends. The CDR3 totals 13 residues. Germline loops: CDR1 MNHEY, CDR2 SVGEGT.

This clonotype was counted between two and nine times. V gene TRBV5-6 combines with J gene TRBJ2-7, with D maybe TRBD1 (5 bases). The length of the CDR3 is 14 residues. V was cut by 2 bases and J by 2 bases, with 11 bases left in between. The germline V gene encodes CDR1 SGHDT and CDR2 YYEEEE. CDR3 loop: CASSFGSGTYEQYF. The CDR3 bases are TGTGCCAGCAGCTTTGGGTCAGGGACCTACGAGCAGTACTTC.

The chain carries TRBV7-2 and TRBJ2-3; 8 nucleotides match TRBD2. The trim removed 5 bases at V and 3 bases at J, leaving 10 bases unmatched. Germline CDR1 and CDR2: SGHTA and FQGNSA. The CDR3 spans 16 residues. The CDR3 sequence: CASSGGQRELTDTQYF. CDR3 nucleotides: TGTGCCAGCAGCGGGGGCCAGCGGGAGCTAACAGATACGCAGTATTTT.

The chain recombines TRBV7-6 with TRBJ2-7; TRBD2 matches 15 bases. CDR3 length: 18 amino acids. Germline trimming cut 5 bases from V and 2 bases from J; bases unmatched to any gene: 10. Germline CDR1 SGHVS, CDR2 FNYEAQ. CDR3 nucleotides: TGTGCCAGCAGCCAAGGACTAGCGGGAGGGCAAGTGACCTACGAGCAGTACTTC. Its translation: CASSQGLAGGQVTYEQYF.

This sequence joins TRBV5-1 and TRBJ1-4, with D hard to call. The CDR3 length is 15 residues. The V gene's germline CDR1 is SGHRS and CDR2 YFSETQ. V lost 0 bases and J lost 1, with 7 bases in between. CDR3 sequence (DNA): TGCGCCAGCAGCTTGGGAGGGATAACTAATGAAAAACTGTTTTTT. It encodes CASSLGGITNEKLFF.

The chain carries TRBV14 and TRBJ2-7, with D hard to call. CDR3 size: 15 residues. Trimming removed 0 bases from V and 4 bases from J, with 13 bases in between. In germline, CDR1 is SGHDN, CDR2 FVKESK. The CDR3 spells CASSQDSGFRYEQYF. As DNA, the CDR3 is TGTGCCAGCAGCCAAGATTCCGGGTTTCGGTACGAGCAGTACTTC.

This clonotype was seen more than once but under ten times. V is TRBV12-3 or TRBV12-4 and J is TRBJ1-2; D is uncertain. The CDR3 length is 14 residues. Trimming removed 6 bases at V and 4 bases at J, with 15 bases between. The CDR3 nucleotides read TGTGCCAGCAGCTACCGGACTGAAACCTATGGCTACACCTTC. It is translated as CASSYRTETYGYTF.

A note on this clonotype: One junction end disagrees with the germline gene, perhaps due to a read error. The genes are TRBV12-3 or TRBV12-4 and TRBJ1-1, with TRBD1 identical over 8 bases. The CDR3 has 12 residues. The DNA of the CDR3 is TGTGCCAGCAGTTTCCAGGGGGCAAGGGCTCTCTTT. Encoded protein: CASSFQGARALF.

This chain joins TRBV9 and TRBJ1-2; D unclear. Germline CDR1 and CDR2: SGDLS and YYNGEE. This CDR3 is built from 14 residues. Trimming left V 0 bases short and J 5 bases short, with 11 bases between. The DNA of the CDR3 is TGTGCCAGCAGCGTAGGTGACCGCCGATATGGCTACACCTTC. This encodes CASSVGDRRYGYTF.

V usage is TRBV11-3 and J usage is TRBJ2-1; the match to TRBD1 covers 10 bases. CDR3 length: 17 residues. V lost 5 bases to trimming and J lost 4 bases; unmatched junction nucleotides: 11. CDR1 SGHNT and CDR2 YENEEA come from the germline V gene. The CDR3 sequence is CASSQAAGTGEYNEQFF. In DNA, the CDR3 is TGTGCCAGCAGCCAGGCCGCCGGGACAGGGGAGTACAATGAGCAGTTCTTC. Full variable domain (remainder filled in from reference TRBV11-3 and TRBJ2-1): EAGVVQSPRYKIIEKKQPVAFWCNPISGHNTLYWYLQNLGQGPELLIRYENEEAVDDSQLPKDRFSAERLKGVDSTLKIQPAELGDSAVYLCASSQAAGTGEYNEQFFGPGTRLTVL.

V is TRBV28 and J is TRBJ2-5; perhaps D is TRBD1 or TRBD2 (5 bases each). The CDR3 length is 17 residues. Trimming cost V 3 bases and J 7 bases, with 24 bases left between them. CDR1 and CDR2 from the germline V gene are MDHEN and SYDVKM. The CDR3 DNA is TGTGCCAGCAGTTTTGCCCTCACCGGGACGGTCATCGGGACCCAGTACTTC. Its protein product is CASSFALTGTVIGTQYF.

This sequence joins TRBV13 and TRBJ1-4; TRBD1 matches at 7 bases. Trimming removed 4 bases from V and 4 bases from J; junction bases left unmatched: 15. The length of the CDR3 is 18 residues. The germline V gene has CDR1 PRHDT and CDR2 FYEKMQ (reference sequence). The DNA for the CDR3 is TGTGCCAGCAGCTCCCGGGACAGCGACGCTATTAATAATGAAAAACTGTTTTTT. Translating gives CASSSRDSDAINNEKLFF. Full variable domain (remainder filled in from reference TRBV13 and TRBJ1-4): AAGVIQSPRHLIKEKRETATLKCYPIPRHDTVYWYQQGPGQDPQFLISFYEKMQSDKGSIPDRFSAQQFSDYHSELNMSSLELGDSALYFCASSSRDSDAINNEKLFFGSGTQLSVL.

This rearrangement joins TRBV6-6 to TRBJ1-2; D is ambiguous. Germline assignment: CDR1 MNHNY and CDR2 SVGAGI (reference sequence). V was trimmed by 0 bases and J by 4 bases, leaving 15 bases between them. The CDR3 length is 16 residues. Written as DNA, the CDR3 is TGTGCCAGCAGTTACTCACAGAGGGCCCTACTCTATGGCTACACCTTC. It yields the protein CASSYSQRALLYGYTF.

In its sample, this clonotype was seen a few times. The chain has TRBV29-1 and TRBJ2-1; possible D gene TRBD2, 6 bases. The V end was cut by 4 bases, the J end by 5 bases, with 12 bases between. From germline, CDR1 is SQVTM and CDR2 ANQGSEA. The CDR3 length is 13 residues. This CDR3 reads CSVVRGGNNEQFF. In DNA form, the CDR3 reads TGCAGCGTTGTTAGGGGAGGTAACAATGAGCAGTTCTTC.